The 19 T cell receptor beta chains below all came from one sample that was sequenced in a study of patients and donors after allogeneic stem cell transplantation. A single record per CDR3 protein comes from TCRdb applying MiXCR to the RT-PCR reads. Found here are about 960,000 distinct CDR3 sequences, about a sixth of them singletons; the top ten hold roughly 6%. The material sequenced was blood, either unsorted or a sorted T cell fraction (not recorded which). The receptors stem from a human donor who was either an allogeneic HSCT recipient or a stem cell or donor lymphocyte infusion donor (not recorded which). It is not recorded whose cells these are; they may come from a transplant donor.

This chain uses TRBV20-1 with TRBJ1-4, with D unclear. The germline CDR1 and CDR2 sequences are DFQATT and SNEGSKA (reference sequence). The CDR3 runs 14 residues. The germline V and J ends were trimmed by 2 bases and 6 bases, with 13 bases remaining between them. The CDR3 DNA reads TGCAGTGCTAGAAACGGGAGCCCGGATGAAAAACTGTTTTTT. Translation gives CSARNGSPDEKLFF.

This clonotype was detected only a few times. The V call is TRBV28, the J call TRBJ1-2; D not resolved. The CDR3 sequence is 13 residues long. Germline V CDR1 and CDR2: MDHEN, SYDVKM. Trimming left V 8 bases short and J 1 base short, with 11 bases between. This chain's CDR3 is CASGDLLNYGYTF. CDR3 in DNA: TGTGCCAGCGGGGATCTCCTTAACTATGGCTACACCTTC.

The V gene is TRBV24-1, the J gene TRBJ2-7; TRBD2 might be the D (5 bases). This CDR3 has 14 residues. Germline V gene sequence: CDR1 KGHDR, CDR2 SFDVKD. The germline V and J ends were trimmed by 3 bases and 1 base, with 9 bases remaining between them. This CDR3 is CATSDPTSSYEQYF. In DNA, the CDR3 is TGTGCCACCAGTGATCCCACTAGTTCCTACGAGCAGTACTTC.

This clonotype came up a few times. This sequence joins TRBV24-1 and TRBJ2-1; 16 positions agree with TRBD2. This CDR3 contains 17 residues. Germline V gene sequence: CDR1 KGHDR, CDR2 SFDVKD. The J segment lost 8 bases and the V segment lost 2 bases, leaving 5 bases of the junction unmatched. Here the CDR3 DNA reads TGTGCCACCAGTGATTCGGGGACTAGCGGGAGGGGGGATGAGCAGTTCTTC. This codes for CATSDSGTSGRGDEQFF.

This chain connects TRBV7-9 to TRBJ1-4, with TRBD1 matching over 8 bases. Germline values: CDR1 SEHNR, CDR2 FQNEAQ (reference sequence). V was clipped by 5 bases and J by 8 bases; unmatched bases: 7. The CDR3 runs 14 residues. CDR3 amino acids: CASSQTGEREKLFF. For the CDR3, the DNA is TGTGCCAGCAGCCAGACAGGGGAACGAGAAAAACTGTTTTTT.

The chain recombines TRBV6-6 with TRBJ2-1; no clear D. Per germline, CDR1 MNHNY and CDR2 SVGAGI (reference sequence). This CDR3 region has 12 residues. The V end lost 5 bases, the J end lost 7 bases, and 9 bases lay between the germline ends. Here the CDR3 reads CASSKTPNEQFF. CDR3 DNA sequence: TGTGCCAGCAGTAAGACCCCGAATGAGCAGTTCTTC.

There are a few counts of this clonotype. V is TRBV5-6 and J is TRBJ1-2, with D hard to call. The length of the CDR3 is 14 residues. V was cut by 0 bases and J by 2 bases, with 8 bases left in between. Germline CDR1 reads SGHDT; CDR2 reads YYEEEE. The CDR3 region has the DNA TGTGCCAGCAGCTTGGGAGGGTGGAACTATGGCTACACCTTC. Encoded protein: CASSLGGWNYGYTF.

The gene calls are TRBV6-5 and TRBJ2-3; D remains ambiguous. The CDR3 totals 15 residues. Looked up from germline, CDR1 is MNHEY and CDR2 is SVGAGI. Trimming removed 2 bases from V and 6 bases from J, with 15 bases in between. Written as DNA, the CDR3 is TGTGCCAGCAGTTACGGTGGGCGAATTCGGGATACGCAGTATTTT. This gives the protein CASSYGGRIRDTQYF.

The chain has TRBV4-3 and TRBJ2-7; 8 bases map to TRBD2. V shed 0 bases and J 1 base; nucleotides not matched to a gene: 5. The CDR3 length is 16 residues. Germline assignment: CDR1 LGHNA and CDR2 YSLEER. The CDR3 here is CASSQDRSGVSYEQYF. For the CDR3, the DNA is TGCGCCAGCAGCCAAGATCGTAGCGGGGTTTCCTACGAGCAGTACTTC.

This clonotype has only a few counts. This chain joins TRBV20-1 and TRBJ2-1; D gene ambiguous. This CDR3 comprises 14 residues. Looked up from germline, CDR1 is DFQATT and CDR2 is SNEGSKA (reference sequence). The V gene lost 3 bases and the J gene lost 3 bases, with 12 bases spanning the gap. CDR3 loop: CSASPGPNYNEQFF. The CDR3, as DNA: TGCAGTGCTAGCCCTGGGCCCAACTACAATGAGCAGTTCTTC.

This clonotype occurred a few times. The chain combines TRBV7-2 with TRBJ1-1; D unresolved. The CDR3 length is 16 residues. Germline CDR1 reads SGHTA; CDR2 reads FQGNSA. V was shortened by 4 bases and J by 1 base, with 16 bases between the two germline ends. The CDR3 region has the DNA TGTGCCAGCAGCTCTCCAATTAGGGTGAGGAACACTGAAGCTTTCTTT. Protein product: CASSSPIRVRNTEAFF.

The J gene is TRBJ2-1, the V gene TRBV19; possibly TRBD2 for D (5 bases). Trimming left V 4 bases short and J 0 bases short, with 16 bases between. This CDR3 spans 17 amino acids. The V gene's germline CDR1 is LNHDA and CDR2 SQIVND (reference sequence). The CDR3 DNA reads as TGTGCCAGTAGTAAACCACCCTCAAGCGGCTCCTACAATGAGCAGTTCTTC. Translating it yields CASSKPPSSGSYNEQFF.

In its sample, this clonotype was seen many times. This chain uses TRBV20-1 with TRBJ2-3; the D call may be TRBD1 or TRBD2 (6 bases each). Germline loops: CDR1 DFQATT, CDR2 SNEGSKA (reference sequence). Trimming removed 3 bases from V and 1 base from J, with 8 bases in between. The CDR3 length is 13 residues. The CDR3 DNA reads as TGCAGTGCTAGCGGGGGCCGCACAGATACGCAGTATTTT. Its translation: CSASGGRTDTQYF.

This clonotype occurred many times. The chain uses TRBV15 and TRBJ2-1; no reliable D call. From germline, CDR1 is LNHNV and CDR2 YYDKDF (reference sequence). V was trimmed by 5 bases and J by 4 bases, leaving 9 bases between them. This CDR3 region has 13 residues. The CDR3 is CATSDSDYNEQFF. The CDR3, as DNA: TGTGCCACCAGCGACTCAGATTACAATGAGCAGTTCTTC.

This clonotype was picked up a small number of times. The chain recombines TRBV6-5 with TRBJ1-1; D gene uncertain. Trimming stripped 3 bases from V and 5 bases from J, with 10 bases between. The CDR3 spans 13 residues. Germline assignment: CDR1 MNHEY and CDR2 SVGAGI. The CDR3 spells CASSYMGETEAFF. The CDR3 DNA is TGTGCCAGCAGTTATATGGGCGAAACTGAAGCTTTCTTT.

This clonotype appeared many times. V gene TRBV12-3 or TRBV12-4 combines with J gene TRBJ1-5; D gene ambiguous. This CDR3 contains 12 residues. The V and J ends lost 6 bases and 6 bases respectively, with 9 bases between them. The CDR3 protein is CASSHSAQPQHF. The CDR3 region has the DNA TGTGCCAGCAGCCATTCAGCTCAGCCCCAGCATTTT.

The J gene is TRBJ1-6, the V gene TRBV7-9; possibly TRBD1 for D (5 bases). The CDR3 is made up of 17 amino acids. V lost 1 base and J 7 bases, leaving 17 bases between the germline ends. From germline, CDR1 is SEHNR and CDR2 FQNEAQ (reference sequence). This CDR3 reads CASSLDRSSGWNSPLHF. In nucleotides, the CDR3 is TGTGCCAGCAGCTTAGATCGGTCGTCAGGGTGGAATTCACCCCTCCACTTT.

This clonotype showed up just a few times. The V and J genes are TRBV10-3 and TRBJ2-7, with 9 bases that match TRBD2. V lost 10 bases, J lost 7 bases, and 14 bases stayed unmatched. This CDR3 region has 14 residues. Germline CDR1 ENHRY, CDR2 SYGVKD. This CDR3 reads CASKPELAGKEQYF. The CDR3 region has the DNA TGTGCCAGCAAGCCCGAGCTAGCGGGAAAGGAGCAGTACTTC.

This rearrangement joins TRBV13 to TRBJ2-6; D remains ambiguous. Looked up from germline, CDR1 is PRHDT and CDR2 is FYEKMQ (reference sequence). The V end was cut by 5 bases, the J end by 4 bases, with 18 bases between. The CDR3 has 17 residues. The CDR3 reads CASSLQNRPRGANVLTF. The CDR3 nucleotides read TGTGCCAGCAGCCTCCAGAACCGGCCGAGGGGGGCCAACGTCCTGACTTTC.